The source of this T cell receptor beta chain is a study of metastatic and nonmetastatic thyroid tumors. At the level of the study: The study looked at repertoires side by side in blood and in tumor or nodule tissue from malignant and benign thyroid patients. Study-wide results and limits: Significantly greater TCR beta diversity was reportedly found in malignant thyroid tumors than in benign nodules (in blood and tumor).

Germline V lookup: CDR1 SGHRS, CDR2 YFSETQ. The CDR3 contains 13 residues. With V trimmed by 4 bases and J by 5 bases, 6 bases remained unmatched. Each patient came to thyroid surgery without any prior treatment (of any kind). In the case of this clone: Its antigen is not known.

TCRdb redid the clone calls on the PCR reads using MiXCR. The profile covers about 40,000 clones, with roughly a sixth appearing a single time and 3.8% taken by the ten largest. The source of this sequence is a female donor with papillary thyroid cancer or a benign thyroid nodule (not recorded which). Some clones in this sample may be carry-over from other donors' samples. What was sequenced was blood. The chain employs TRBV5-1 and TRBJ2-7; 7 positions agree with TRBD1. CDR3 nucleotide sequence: TGCGCCAGCAGCGAGGACAGGTGGCACGAGCAGTACTTC. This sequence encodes CASSEDRWHEQYF.